The 9 T cell receptor beta chains in this list originate from one sample, sequenced in a study of blood T cell repertoires in COVID-19. Sequenced by immunoSEQ multiplex PCR; TCRdb stores in-frame clones only, minus some. The table records 60,000 to 85,000 clones, about 90% of them present only once. The sequenced sample consisted of peripheral blood. The receptors originated from a human donor in a cohort sampled during active COVID-19.

The rearrangement uses TRBV7-3 and TRBJ2-3; 7 bases are a match to TRBD2. This CDR3 region has 14 residues. J was trimmed by 4 bases and V by 0 bases; bases with no gene match: 1. Germline CDR1 SGHTA, CDR2 FQGTGA. DNA of the CDR3: TGTGCCAGCAGCTTAACAGGGAGGGCAGATACGCAGTATTTT. This translates into CASSLTGRADTQYF.

The chain joins TRBV5-1 to TRBJ2-3, with 7 positions matching TRBD2. The CDR3 has 15 amino acids. V dropped 0 bases and J dropped 0; count of bases not matched to a gene: 1. Germline CDR1 and CDR2: SGHRS and YFSETQ. The DNA for the CDR3 is TGCGCCAGCAGCTTGGTCGGGGGGAGCACAGATACGCAGTATTTT. Protein sequence: CASSLVGGSTDTQYF.

This chain uses TRBV27 with TRBJ2-5; TRBD1 matches at 8 bases. V shed 3 bases and J 4 bases; nucleotides not matched to a gene: 7. Germline-derived CDR1 and CDR2 are MNHEY and SMNVEV (reference sequence). The CDR3 has 15 amino acids. The CDR3 sequence is CASSLPRGRVETQYF. The CDR3 DNA sequence: TGTGCCAGCAGTTTGCCCAGGGGGCGCGTAGAGACCCAGTACTTC.

This chain uses TRBV2 with TRBJ2-7; TRBD1 agrees at 10 bases. This CDR3 has 13 amino acids. After removal of 6 bases from V and 7 bases from J, the junction contained 6 bases not matched to a gene. Germline CDR1 and CDR2: SNHLY and FYNNEI. CDR3 nucleotide sequence: TGTGCCAGCAGACGACAGGGGGCGGTAGAGCAGTACTTC. This encodes CASRRQGAVEQYF.

The V call is TRBV18, the J call TRBJ2-7; 11 bases fit TRBD1. J gave up 4 bases and V 2 bases, and 4 bases lay outside the gene matches. CDR3 length equals 15 residues. The germline V gene encodes CDR1 KGHSH and CDR2 LQKENI. CDR3 sequence reads: CASSPGQGALYEQYF. CDR3 DNA: TGTGCCAGCTCACCAGGACAGGGGGCCTTATACGAGCAGTACTTC.

The V and J genes are TRBV5-4 and TRBJ2-5; TRBD1 aligns across 7 bases. This CDR3 contains 15 residues. V was clipped by 4 bases and J by 0 bases; unmatched bases: 6. The germline V gene encodes CDR1 SGHNT and CDR2 YYREEE (reference sequence). The CDR3 sequence: CASSGTGQYQETQYF. The CDR3 DNA reads TGTGCCAGCAGCGGAACGGGACAGTACCAAGAGACCCAGTACTTC.

The genes are TRBV5-1 and TRBJ2-7; tentatively, D is TRBD1 (6 bases). The CDR3 is 13 amino acids. Looked up from germline, CDR1 is SGHRS and CDR2 is YFSETQ. The germline V and J ends were trimmed by 4 bases and 9 bases, with 17 bases remaining between them. The CDR3 loop reads CASSPDSPLGQYF. The DNA for the CDR3 is TGCGCCAGCAGCCCGGACAGCCCTCTAGGGCAGTACTTC. The whole variable domain, remainder taken from reference TRBV5-1 and TRBJ2-7, is KAGVTQTPRYLIKTRGQQVTLSCSPISGHRSVSWYQQTPGQGLQFLFEYFSETQRNKGNFPGRFSGRQFSNSRSEMNVSTLELGDSALYLCASSPDSPLGQYFGPGTRLTVT.

This clone has only a few counts. This sequence joins TRBV12-5 and TRBJ2-5; 13 nucleotides match TRBD2. This CDR3 region has 15 residues. The germline V gene encodes CDR1 LGHNT and CDR2 FRNRAP. J was trimmed by 4 bases and V by 4 bases; bases with no gene match: 3. CDR3 protein: CASGSGLAGRETQYF. CDR3 DNA sequence: TGTGCTAGTGGTTCGGGACTAGCGGGGAGAGAGACCCAGTACTTC.

CDR3 sequence reads: CASSPRSPTRAKNIQYF. CDR3 nucleotide sequence: TGTGCCAGTAGCCCAAGATCCCCCACTAGGGCCAAAAACATTCAGTACTTC. The chain links TRBV19 to TRBJ2-4; D may be TRBD2 (5 bases). Trimming left V 6 bases short and J 1 base short, with 19 bases between. This CDR3 spans 17 amino acids. Germline V gene sequence: CDR1 LNHDA, CDR2 SQIVND (reference sequence).